Listed here are 28 T cell receptor beta chains from one sample, sequenced in a study of blood T cell repertoires in COVID-19. This table comes from immunoSEQ multiplex PCR, and its TCRdb copy is limited to in-frame clones, with some not included. The sample has around 80,000 clones, about 70% seen once. The sequenced sample consisted of peripheral blood. The receptors originated from a man aged 45-60 years with active or convalescent COVID-19.

The CDR3 coding sequence is TGTGCCAGCAGGAGCGGAGGGGCCAGCTATGGCTACACCTTC. Encoded protein: CASRSGGASYGYTF. V and J are TRBV6-6 and TRBJ1-2; maybe TRBD1 (5 bases). V lost 6 bases and J 4 bases, leaving 15 bases between the germline ends. The CDR3 consists of 14 residues. In germline, CDR1 is MNHNY, CDR2 SVGAGI (reference sequence).

This clone was picked up a small number of times. The chain recombines TRBV10-3 with TRBJ1-1; 8 nucleotides line up with TRBD1. V lost 6 bases, J lost 2 bases, and 8 bases stayed unmatched. Germline-derived CDR1 and CDR2 are ENHRY and SYGVKD. The CDR3 length is 15 residues. The CDR3 here is CAIRALGQGNTEAFF. The CDR3 DNA reads TGTGCCATCAGAGCCTTAGGACAGGGAAACACTGAAGCTTTCTTT.

This rearrangement joins TRBV6-5 to TRBJ2-7; 7 bases line up with TRBD1. Trimming removed 8 bases from V and 1 base from J; junction bases left unmatched: 5. CDR1 is MNHEY, CDR2 SVGAGI, per germline. CDR3 size: 13 residues. The chain's CDR3 is CASSPTGSYEQYF. DNA of the CDR3: TGTGCCAGCTCCCCGACAGGGTCCTACGAGCAGTACTTC.

The rearrangement links TRBV29-1 to TRBJ1-5; D is ambiguous. CDR1 SQVTM and CDR2 ANQGSEA come from the germline V gene. The CDR3 totals 13 residues. Trimming shortened V by 4 bases and J by 0 bases, and 7 bases separated the two germline ends. The CDR3 spells CSVGLNSNQPQHF. The CDR3 DNA follows: TGCAGCGTTGGACTCAATAGCAATCAGCCCCAGCATTTT.

The rearrangement uses TRBV10-1 and TRBJ2-7; 7 nucleotides align to TRBD1. The trim removed 2 bases at V and 3 bases at J, leaving 4 bases unmatched. Per the germline V gene, CDR1 is WNHNN and CDR2 is SYGVQD (reference sequence). The CDR3 is made up of 14 amino acids. CDR3 coding DNA: TGCGCCAGCAGTGAGGGACAGGTCGACTACGAGCAGTACTTC. This sequence encodes CASSEGQVDYEQYF.

The chain has TRBV19 and TRBJ2-1; D is unresolved. The V and J ends lost 9 bases and 5 bases respectively, with 20 bases between them. The CDR3 sequence is 15 residues long. CDR1 and CDR2 from the germline V gene are LNHDA and SQIVND (reference sequence). The CDR3 DNA sequence: TGTGCCAGCCTTAATACTGGGCAGAGAAACAATGAGCAGTTCTTC. Amino acid sequence: CASLNTGQRNNEQFF. The full variable domain, with the rest looked up from reference TRBV19 and TRBJ2-1, is DGGITQSPKYLFRKEGQNVTLSCEQNLNHDAMYWYRQDPGQGLRLIYYSQIVNDFQKGDIAEGYSVSREKKESFPLTVTSAQKNPTAFYLCASLNTGQRNNEQFFGPGTRLTVL.

This rearrangement joins TRBV6-1 to TRBJ1-5; possibly TRBD1 for D (5 bases). There are 14 residues in the CDR3. The V end was cut by 0 bases, the J end by 6 bases, with 9 bases between. From germline, CDR1 is MNHNS and CDR2 SASEGT. Here the CDR3 DNA reads TGTGCCAGCAGTGAAGCCGGGGGGAGTCAGCCCCAGCATTTT. Amino acids: CASSEAGGSQPQHF.

The gene calls are TRBV9 and TRBJ2-2; 12 nucleotides match TRBD1. This CDR3 is built from 19 residues. The J segment lost 3 bases and the V segment lost 3 bases, leaving 12 bases of the junction unmatched. Germline loops: CDR1 SGDLS, CDR2 YYNGEE. In DNA, the CDR3 is TGTGCCAGCAGCGCACGGGAGACCGGGACAGGGGGCGACACCGGGGAGCTGTTTTTT. Translation: CASSARETGTGGDTGELFF.

This chain links TRBV18 with TRBJ2-3, with TRBD2 as a possible D gene (6 bases). The CDR3 runs 15 residues. With 0 bases removed from V and 1 base from J, the gap between germline ends came to 8 bases. Looked up from germline, CDR1 is KGHSH and CDR2 is LQKENI. The DNA of the CDR3 is TGTGCCAGCTCACCACCTTCGGGAGGCACAGATACGCAGTATTTT. It specifies CASSPPSGGTDTQYF.

The chain couples TRBV6-4 to TRBJ1-2; 8 bases line up with TRBD1. The trim removed 2 bases at V and 3 bases at J, leaving 5 bases unmatched. This CDR3 has 15 amino acids. Germline CDR1 and CDR2: MRHNA and SNTAGT. CDR3 nucleotide sequence: TGTGCCAGCAGTGACCCGGCAGGGGGCCACTATGGCTACACCTTC. Its protein is CASSDPAGGHYGYTF.

This clone was seen once. The chain joins TRBV3-1 (or the pseudogene TRBV3-2) to TRBJ1-1, with TRBD1 as a possible D gene (5 bases). Germline V lookup: CDR1 LGHDT, CDR2 YNNKEL (reference sequence). Trimming shortened V by 1 base and J by 6 bases, and 15 bases separated the two germline ends. This CDR3 spans 15 amino acids. CDR3 amino acids: CASSQVSRGRPEAFF. CDR3 nucleotides: TGTGCCAGCAGCCAAGTCTCGCGGGGGAGGCCTGAAGCTTTCTTT.

The gene calls are TRBV12-3 or TRBV12-4 and TRBJ2-1, with D maybe TRBD2 (6 bases). The CDR3 is 13 amino acids. Deletions cut 6 bases from V and 7 bases from J, with 13 bases between. CDR3 in amino acids: CASREDGSNEQFF. Written as DNA, the CDR3 is TGTGCCAGCAGAGAGGACGGGAGTAATGAGCAGTTCTTC.

A few counts support this clone. This sequence joins TRBV7-2 and TRBJ2-3; 8 nucleotides line up with TRBD2. Losses at the gene ends were 5 bases for V and 7 bases for J; bases not matched to a gene: 14. CDR1 is SGHTA and CDR2 is FQGNSA in the germline V gene. The CDR3 has 16 amino acids. CDR3 loop: CASSGSGGRSVYTQYF. The CDR3 coding sequence is TGTGCCAGCAGCGGGAGCGGGGGCCGCTCGGTGTATACGCAGTATTTT.

The rearrangement links TRBV2 to TRBJ1-6; 12 nucleotides line up with TRBD1. This CDR3 is built from 17 residues. V lost 8 bases to trimming and J lost 7 bases; unmatched junction nucleotides: 12. CDR1 and CDR2 from the germline V gene are SNHLY and FYNNEI. The CDR3 DNA reads as TGTGCCAGCGGCGCGGCCGGGACAGGGGGCCGAAATTCACCCCTCCACTTT. Protein sequence: CASGAAGTGGRNSPLHF. The variable domain in full, with the rest retrieved from reference TRBV2 and TRBJ1-6, is EPEVTQTPSHQVTQMGQEVILRCVPISNHLYFYWYRQILGQKVEFLVSFYNNEISEKSEIFDDQFSVERPDGSNFTLKIRSTKLEDSAMYFCASGAAGTGGRNSPLHFGNGTRLTVT.

The gene calls are TRBV24-1 and TRBJ2-1, with D perhaps TRBD2 (5 bases). In germline, CDR1 is KGHDR, CDR2 SFDVKD. This CDR3 is built from 14 residues. Trimming removed 4 bases from V and 5 bases from J, with 11 bases in between. CDR3 sequence reads: CATSDTDGNNEQFF. CDR3 bases: TGTGCCACCAGTGACACGGACGGGAACAATGAGCAGTTCTTC.

This clone was recorded a few times. The CDR3, as DNA: TGTGCCATCAGGGAGGACTCTCGGCAGTATTTT. As protein: CAIREDSRQYF. This chain joins TRBV10-3 and TRBJ2-3; D is possibly TRBD2 (5 bases). Germline CDR1 and CDR2: ENHRY and SYGVKD. The CDR3 runs 11 residues. V gave up 6 bases and J gave up 11 bases, with 12 bases separating them.

V usage is TRBV11-2 and J usage is TRBJ1-1, with 9 bases matching TRBD1. This CDR3 comprises 14 residues. After removal of 5 bases from V and 5 bases from J, the junction contained 6 bases not matched to a gene. Germline CDR1 and CDR2: SGHAT and FQNNGV. The CDR3 sequence: CASSAPGQGTEAFF. For the CDR3, the DNA is TGTGCCAGCAGCGCCCCGGGACAGGGTACTGAAGCTTTCTTT.

The chain combines TRBV9 with TRBJ2-5, with a weak D call TRBD1 (6 bases). The CDR3 is made up of 14 amino acids. Germline CDR1 is SGDLS and CDR2 is YYNGEE. Trimming took off 2 bases at V and 0 bases at J, with 8 bases between the two ends. In nucleotides, the CDR3 is TGTGCCAGCAGCGTGGACAGCCACCAAGAGACCCAGTACTTC. This translates into CASSVDSHQETQYF.

The V and J genes are TRBV7-8 and TRBJ2-3; no clear D. This CDR3 spans 12 amino acids. CDR1 is SGHVS and CDR2 is FQNEAQ in the germline V gene. V lost 5 bases, J lost 4 bases, and 7 bases lay in between. Here the CDR3 DNA reads TGTGCCAGCAGCCTGTCGTCAGATACGCAGTATTTT. Amino acids: CASSLSSDTQYF.

The rearrangement links TRBV11-2 to TRBJ2-3, with 10 bases matching TRBD2. CDR1 is SGHAT, CDR2 FQNNGV, per germline. J gave up 3 bases and V 1 base, and 7 bases lay outside the gene matches. The CDR3 runs 17 residues. In nucleotides, the CDR3 is TGTGCCAGCAGCTTAGTTTCAGCGGGGGGGCCGACAGATACGCAGTATTTT. This gives the protein CASSLVSAGGPTDTQYF.

The chain combines TRBV27 with TRBJ2-7; D is possibly TRBD2 (7 bases). The CDR3 sequence is 15 residues long. The germline V gene has CDR1 MNHEY and CDR2 SMNVEV (reference sequence). Trimming cost V 8 bases and J 2 bases, with 19 bases left between them. CDR3 amino acids: CASSPRTRGAYEQYF. DNA for the CDR3: TGTGCCAGCTCCCCCCGGACTAGGGGGGCCTACGAGCAGTACTTC.

The chain employs TRBV3-1 (or the pseudogene TRBV3-2) and TRBJ2-2, with D tentatively TRBD2 (6 bases). From germline, CDR1 is LGHDT and CDR2 YNNKEL (reference sequence). The CDR3 has 14 amino acids. Between the trimmed V and J ends, which lost 1 base and 7 bases, there was a span of 10 bases. The CDR3 region is CASSQVPEGGELFF. The CDR3 nucleotides read TGTGCCAGCAGCCAAGTGCCGGAGGGCGGGGAGCTGTTTTTT.

This clone has a handful of counts. The CDR3 nucleotides read TGTGCCAGCAGCCCAAGACAGGGCCCTTCGCAGCCCCAGCATTTT. It is translated as CASSPRQGPSQPQHF. V gene TRBV7-8 combines with J gene TRBJ1-5; 7 positions match TRBD1. J gave up 7 bases and V 5 bases, and 11 bases lay outside the gene matches. CDR3 length: 15 residues. Germline loops: CDR1 SGHVS, CDR2 FQNEAQ. The full variable domain, completed using reference TRBV7-8 and TRBJ1-5, is GAGVSQSPRYKVAKRGQDVALRCDPISGHVSLFWYQQALGQGPEFLTYFQNEAQLDKSGLPSDRFFAERPEGSVSTLKIQRTQQEDSAVYLCASSPRQGPSQPQHFGDGTRLSIL.

The V call is TRBV19, the J call TRBJ2-7, with 9 bases aligning to TRBD1. Germline V gene data show CDR1 as LNHDA and CDR2 as SQIVND (reference sequence). V gave up 4 bases and J gave up 2 bases; unmatched junction bases: 3. The CDR3 sequence is 14 residues long. Here the CDR3 reads CASSTGTGTYEQYF. CDR3 DNA: TGTGCCAGTAGTACGGGGACAGGGACCTACGAGCAGTACTTC.

Details on this clone: Within the sample, other DNA sequences also encode this same CDR3. The V call is TRBV7-3, the J call TRBJ1-2, with TRBD1 matching 8 bases. V lost 5 bases, J lost 7 bases, and 3 bases stayed unmatched. CDR1 is SGHTA, CDR2 FQGTGA, per germline. The CDR3 loop spans 12 amino acids. The CDR3 loop is CASSLTGGGYTF. The CDR3, as DNA: TGTGCCAGCAGCCTTACAGGGGGTGGCTACACCTTC.

The rearrangement uses TRBV28 and TRBJ1-6, with D tentatively TRBD1 (6 bases). CDR3 length equals 18 residues. Germline V gives CDR1 MDHEN, CDR2 SYDVKM. V was cut by 1 base and J by 3 bases, with 16 bases left in between. This CDR3 reads CASSLYPSGQSYNSPLHF. For the CDR3, the DNA is TGTGCCAGCAGTTTATATCCCAGTGGACAGAGCTATAATTCACCCCTCCACTTT.

The chain employs TRBV7-2 and TRBJ1-2; a weak D match, TRBD1 (6 bases). V lost 5 bases and J lost 2, with 12 bases in between. CDR1 SGHTA and CDR2 FQGNSA come from the germline V gene. CDR3 length: 14 residues. The CDR3 loop is CASSHPGENYGYTF. Here the CDR3 DNA reads TGTGCCAGCAGCCACCCAGGGGAAAACTATGGCTACACCTTC.

The genes are TRBV12-3 or TRBV12-4 and TRBJ2-7; TRBD1 is a possible D gene (5 bases). V lost 5 bases and J lost 4, with 9 bases in between. The CDR3 spans 12 residues. The CDR3 here is CASSQGPYEQYF. CDR3 DNA: TGTGCCAGCAGTCAGGGTCCTTACGAGCAGTACTTC.